This note documents a single T cell receptor (beta chain) sequence. The target antigen is unknown. Overall study results and limits: Tumor-infiltrating Treg TCR alpha and beta sequences overlapped most with tumor naive CD4+ T cells, then blood naive.

Semi-nested PCR with Nested Universal Primer A followed constant-region reverse priming of full-length variable regions. TCRdb independently ran MiXCR on the 5' RACE reads; one entry per CDR3 protein. Among 25,000 to 35,000 distinct CDR3 sequences listed, around 24% were seen once. The CDR3 covers 13 residues. With 0 bases removed from V and 4 bases from J, the gap between germline ends came to 6 bases. Germline values: CDR1 SGHTA, CDR2 FQGTGA. The clonotype comes from a female donor with breast cancer. The V gene is TRBV7-3, the J gene TRBJ2-5; no clear D. The sequencing sample was made of memory CD4+ T cells sorted from blood. The sample's subset: memory CD4+ T cells, CD4+CD45RO+CD25-. The DNA for the CDR3 is TGTGCCAGCAGCTTAACTCGGGCAGAGACCCAGTACTTC. It translates to CASSLTRAETQYF.